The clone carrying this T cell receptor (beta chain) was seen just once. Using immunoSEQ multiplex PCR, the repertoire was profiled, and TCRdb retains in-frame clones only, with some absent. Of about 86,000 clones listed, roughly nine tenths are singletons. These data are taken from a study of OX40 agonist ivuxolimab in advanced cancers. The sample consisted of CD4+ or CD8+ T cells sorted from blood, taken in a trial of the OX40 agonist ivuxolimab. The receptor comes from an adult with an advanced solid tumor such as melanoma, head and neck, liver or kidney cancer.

In DNA, the CDR3 is TGTGCCAGCAGTTACTCGACCGCCAGTTCCAACTATGGCTACACCTTC. Residues: CASSYSTASSNYGYTF. The chain is built from TRBV6-5 and TRBJ1-2; D unclear. The CDR3 spans 16 residues. Between the trimmed V and J ends, which lost 0 bases and 2 bases, there was a span of 13 bases. Germline V lookup: CDR1 MNHEY, CDR2 SVGAGI.